This T cell receptor (beta chain) is from a study of shared clonotypes between healthy human individuals. Germline V gene lookup returns CDR1 MNHEY and CDR2 SMNVEV (reference sequence). This CDR3 has 14 residues. V was shortened by 8 bases and J by 1 base, with 15 bases between the two germline ends. CD45RO-negative CD8 cells positively selected for CCR7 made up the naive population, which excluded terminally differentiated effector memory CD45RA+ cells. Deep-level settings were used for running the assay. Profiled with immunoSEQ multiplex PCR; TCRdb holds only in-frame clones, not every one. The sample records approximately 1.9 million clones, roughly 93% being singletons.

The chain has TRBV27 and TRBJ2-7; D possibly corresponds to TRBD1 (6 bases). Sequenced input: naive CD8+ T cells from PBMCs. The TCR was taken from a young man in good health. Some clones in this sample may be carry-over from other donors' samples. CDR3 nucleotide sequence: TGTGCCAGCGCTGGAAGAGGGGGATCCTACGAGCAGTACTTC. As protein: CASAGRGGSYEQYF.